The 23 T cell receptor beta chains in this list originate from one sample, sequenced in a study of neurological immune-mediated disorders. Each CDR3 protein gets one entry after TCRdb re-called the 5' RACE reads with MiXCR. The table has roughly 32,000 distinct CDR3 sequences, 3% to 4% seen once. Source material: PBMCs. The origin of the receptors is a young man with multiple sclerosis.

This clonotype appeared many times. The chain joins TRBV6-5 to TRBJ1-2, with D maybe TRBD1 (6 bases). The CDR3 runs to 14 residues. V was trimmed by 0 bases and J by 7 bases, leaving 12 bases between them. Germline CDR1 and CDR2: MNHEY and SVGAGI. DNA for the CDR3: TGTGCCAGCAGTTACTCCGGGCCCAGGGGTGGCTACACCTTC. Protein sequence: CASSYSGPRGGYTF.

Ten or more counts support this clonotype. The rearrangement links TRBV12-3 or TRBV12-4 to TRBJ2-3; TRBD2 matches 7 bases. This CDR3 is built from 13 residues. Trimming took 9 bases from V and 3 from J; bases not matched to a gene: 6. Written as DNA, the CDR3 is TGTGCCAGTCGCTGGGAGGGAACAGATACGCAGTATTTT. It translates to CASRWEGTDTQYF.

This clonotype was recorded at least ten times. The V and J genes are TRBV10-3 and TRBJ2-5; a possible D gene is TRBD1 (6 bases). The CDR3 sequence is 14 residues long. CDR1 and CDR2 from the germline V gene are ENHRY and SYGVKD. The V and J ends lost 8 bases and 0 bases respectively, with 13 bases between them. The CDR3 DNA reads as TGTGCCATCGGACAGTGGGACAACCAAGAGACCCAGTACTTC. Its translation: CAIGQWDNQETQYF.

This clonotype has at least ten counts. CDR3 in amino acids: CASSQEPGRYGYTF. CDR3 bases: TGCGCCAGCAGCCAAGAGCCGGGACGCTATGGCTACACCTTC. The chain links TRBV4-3 to TRBJ1-2; maybe TRBD1 (5 bases). CDR1 and CDR2 from the germline V gene are LGHNA and YSLEER. There are 14 residues in the CDR3. With 0 bases removed from V and 4 bases from J, the gap between germline ends came to 9 bases.

This clonotype has only a few counts. V is TRBV12-3 or TRBV12-4 and J is TRBJ2-7; unclear D gene. The CDR3 spans 13 residues. The V and J ends lost 6 bases and 7 bases respectively, with 16 bases between them. CDR3 nucleotides: TGTGCCAGCAGCACAAAGGGCTTCCAAGAGCAGTACTTC. This encodes CASSTKGFQEQYF.

At least ten counts were recorded for this clonotype. The chain couples TRBV2 to TRBJ2-1; D call uncertain. This CDR3 has 14 amino acids. Per germline, CDR1 SNHLY and CDR2 FYNNEI. V was shortened by 7 bases and J by 0 bases, with 10 bases between the two germline ends. The DNA for the CDR3 is TGTGCCAGCACGCCTCAGACCTCCTACAATGAGCAGTTCTTC. Amino acids: CASTPQTSYNEQFF.

This clonotype has just a few counts. The chain carries TRBV6-5 and TRBJ1-2, with D unresolved. The CDR3 covers 13 residues. V shed 2 bases and J shed 7 bases, with 11 bases lying between them. Germline CDR1 is MNHEY and CDR2 is SVGAGI. The CDR3 reads CASSYTGMSGYTF. In DNA form, the CDR3 reads TGTGCCAGCAGTTACACGGGGATGAGTGGCTACACCTTC.

This clonotype was recorded many times. The chain joins TRBV20-1 to TRBJ1-1, with D perhaps TRBD1 (5 bases). CDR3 length equals 11 residues. Germline-derived CDR1 and CDR2 are DFQATT and SNEGSKA (reference sequence). Deletions cut 3 bases from V and 8 bases from J, with 10 bases between. Here the CDR3 DNA reads TGCAGTGCTAGGCAGGGTACCGAAGCTTTCTTT. Its translation is CSARQGTEAFF.

This clonotype occurred many times. The gene calls are TRBV6-1 and TRBJ1-5, with 7 bases matching TRBD1. The CDR3 runs to 15 residues. The V gene end was trimmed by 5 bases and the J gene end by 4 bases; junction bases not matched to a gene: 8. From germline, CDR1 is MNHNS and CDR2 SASEGT. The CDR3 region has the DNA TGTGCCAGCAGTAAAACCTCGGGACAGAATCAGCCCCAGCATTTT. It encodes CASSKTSGQNQPQHF.

This clonotype was recorded at least ten times. The J gene is TRBJ1-1, the V gene TRBV20-1; 7 positions agree with TRBD1. This CDR3 comprises 13 residues. CDR1 DFQATT and CDR2 SNEGSKA come from the germline V gene (reference sequence). Trimming took 1 base from V and 1 from J; bases not matched to a gene: 0. The CDR3 here is CSARAGGNTEAFF. The CDR3 DNA is TGCAGTGCTAGAGCAGGGGGGAACACTGAAGCTTTCTTT.

By sample fraction, this clonotype is medium-sized. The chain is built from TRBV12-3 or TRBV12-4 and TRBJ1-1; D is uncertain. The CDR3 is 17 residues long. V was shortened by 0 bases and J by 1 base, with 15 bases between the two germline ends. The CDR3 DNA reads TGTGCCAGCAGTTTAGCGTTCGGGGATCCGCAGAACACTGAAGCTTTCTTT. This codes for CASSLAFGDPQNTEAFF.

In its sample, this clonotype was seen a few times. This chain links TRBV15 with TRBJ2-1, with 9 bases matching TRBD2. Germline CDR1 LNHNV, CDR2 YYDKDF (reference sequence). This CDR3 is 15 amino acids long. The J segment lost 5 bases and the V segment lost 1 base, leaving 3 bases of the junction unmatched. The CDR3 coding sequence is TGTGCCACCAGCAGAGCGGGACTAGCCGACAATGAGCAGTTCTTC. It encodes CATSRAGLADNEQFF.

The chain recombines TRBV4-1 with TRBJ2-3; 7 nucleotides match TRBD2. Germline-derived CDR1 and CDR2 are MGHRA and YSYEKL. The CDR3 length is 14 residues. J was trimmed by 5 bases and V by 4 bases; bases with no gene match: 6. CDR3 DNA: TGCGCCAGCAGCCCCCGGGAGCGGGGAGATACGCAGTATTTT. It codes for CASSPRERGDTQYF.

V usage is TRBV10-3 and J usage is TRBJ1-1; 8 bases fit TRBD1. The V gene end was trimmed by 6 bases and the J gene end by 0 bases; junction bases not matched to a gene: 3. In germline, CDR1 is ENHRY, CDR2 SYGVKD. This CDR3 spans 14 amino acids. As DNA, the CDR3 is TGTGCCATCAGGGGACAGGCGATGAACACTGAAGCTTTCTTT. Its translation: CAIRGQAMNTEAFF.

This clonotype was counted many times. The J gene is TRBJ1-1, the V gene TRBV7-3; 7 nucleotides line up with TRBD1. Germline V gives CDR1 SGHTA, CDR2 FQGTGA. The CDR3 extends over 12 amino acids. V lost 5 bases, J lost 8 bases, and 5 bases stayed unmatched. In nucleotides, the CDR3 is TGTGCCAGCAGCGGAGCGGACAGGGAAGCTTTCTTT. Translation: CASSGADREAFF.

This clonotype was detected many times. Written as DNA, the CDR3 is TGTGCCAGCAGCCGGGGGAACGGAAACACCATATATTTT. Translating gives CASSRGNGNTIYF. V and J are TRBV3-1 and TRBJ1-3; D is perhaps TRBD1 (5 bases). This CDR3 has 13 residues. Germline V gene sequence: CDR1 LGHDT, CDR2 YNNKEL (reference sequence). V lost 4 bases, J lost 4 bases, and 8 bases lay in between.

This clonotype has a count of ten or more. The rearrangement joins TRBV7-9 to TRBJ2-5; D ambiguous. This CDR3 spans 15 amino acids. Trimming left V 2 bases short and J 4 bases short, with 14 bases between. Germline V gives CDR1 SEHNR, CDR2 FQNEAQ (reference sequence). The CDR3 nucleotides read TGTGCCAGCAGCTTACCTATACGCCTTGGAGAGACCCAGTACTTC. It yields the protein CASSLPIRLGETQYF.

This clonotype was seen ten or more times. The chain couples TRBV10-3 to TRBJ2-5; D might be TRBD2 (7 bases). CDR3 length: 15 residues. Germline V gene lookup returns CDR1 ENHRY and CDR2 SYGVKD. V gave up 4 bases and J gave up 2 bases, with 14 bases separating them. The CDR3 nucleotides read TGTGCCATCAGTGTATCTGGGAGGGGGCAAGAGACCCAGTACTTC. This sequence encodes CAISVSGRGQETQYF.

In this sample, this clonotype turned up many times. The chain uses TRBV4-1 and TRBJ1-1, with D possibly matching TRBD1 (5 bases). CDR1 is MGHRA and CDR2 is YSYEKL in the germline V gene. This CDR3 has 15 residues. V lost 1 base and J lost 0, with 9 bases in between. The CDR3 nucleotides read TGCGCCAGCAGCCAAGCCGGGGGTATGAACACTGAAGCTTTCTTT. This gives the protein CASSQAGGMNTEAFF.

This clonotype was observed many times. The chain carries TRBV12-3 or TRBV12-4 and TRBJ1-1, with D uncertain. This CDR3 spans 14 amino acids. The V gene lost 6 bases and the J gene lost 6 bases, with 17 bases spanning the gap. This chain's CDR3 is CASSPGVFHAEAFF. CDR3 in DNA: TGTGCCAGCAGCCCTGGGGTGTTTCACGCTGAAGCTTTCTTT.

The chain uses TRBV6-5 and TRBJ1-1, with D unclear. From germline, CDR1 is MNHEY and CDR2 SVGAGI. This CDR3 spans 11 amino acids. Trimming stripped 7 bases from V and 1 base from J, with 4 bases between. The CDR3 DNA follows: TGTGCCAGCAAGGAGAACACTGAAGCTTTCTTT. Its translation: CASKENTEAFF.

The rearrangement links TRBV7-2 to TRBJ2-1; D unresolved. Germline V gene data show CDR1 as SGHTA and CDR2 as FQGNSA. Trimming stripped 2 bases from V and 1 base from J, with 3 bases between. The CDR3 is 13 residues long. In nucleotides, the CDR3 is TGTGCCAGCAGCTTAACATCCTACAATGAGCAGTTCTTC. Translating gives CASSLTSYNEQFF.

This clonotype was seen ten or more times. The CDR3 region has the DNA TGTGCCAGCAGTCCTAGCGGCACTTACACAGATACGCAGTATTTT. Its protein is CASSPSGTYTDTQYF. The chain combines TRBV12-3 or TRBV12-4 with TRBJ2-3, with 7 bases matching TRBD2. This CDR3 comprises 15 residues. Trimming took 5 bases from V and 2 from J; bases not matched to a gene: 7.